This T cell receptor beta chain was sequenced for a study of control samples from healthy donors and cancer patients. Clones were sequenced by immunoSEQ multiplex PCR, and TCRdb holds only the in-frame ones, with some missing. The table records about 100,000 clones, more than 75% of them present only once. Germline V lookup: CDR1 LGHDT, CDR2 YNNKEL (reference sequence). This CDR3 is 16 amino acids long. The trim removed 4 bases at V and 7 bases at J, leaving 9 bases unmatched. The chain combines TRBV3-1 (or the pseudogene TRBV3-2) with TRBJ2-1; TRBD2 agrees at 11 bases. This TCR was sampled from a woman between 50 and 59 years old in good health. The specimen was blood. The chain's CDR3 is CASSPPMGLAENEQFF. The DNA for the CDR3 is TGTGCCAGCAGCCCCCCCATGGGACTAGCGGAGAATGAGCAGTTCTTC.